The next 26 T cell receptor beta chains were all read from a single sample in a study of cytomegalovirus exposure and HLA in healthy donors. 60 Vbeta and 13 Jbeta primers were used in PCR. Using immunoSEQ multiplex PCR, the repertoire was profiled, and TCRdb retains in-frame clones only, with some absent. The sample holds approximately 140,000 clones, roughly 80% seen once. The sequenced sample was PBMCs. Source of these receptors: a man in his forties in good health and CMV-seropositive.

The chain has TRBV27 and TRBJ1-1; 12 nucleotides align to TRBD1. Germline V gene lookup returns CDR1 MNHEY and CDR2 SMNVEV (reference sequence). Germline trimming cut 7 bases from V and 5 bases from J; bases unmatched to any gene: 11. This CDR3 is 16 amino acids long. Here the CDR3 reads CASTPGTGGLETEAFF. In DNA, the CDR3 is TGTGCCAGCACCCCCGGGACAGGGGGCCTAGAGACTGAAGCTTTCTTT.

The rearrangement links TRBV10-3 to TRBJ1-3, with no clear D. Per germline, CDR1 ENHRY and CDR2 SYGVKD. The CDR3 spans 15 residues. Trimming shortened V by 9 bases and J by 0 bases, and 15 bases separated the two germline ends. CDR3 sequence: CAISRYSNSGNTIYF. CDR3 bases: TGTGCCATTAGTCGGTACAGCAACTCTGGAAACACCATATATTTT.

The chain recombines TRBV5-4 with TRBJ1-1; 9 nucleotides agree with TRBD1. The germline V gene encodes CDR1 SGHNT and CDR2 YYREEE (reference sequence). CDR3 length: 15 residues. V lost 6 bases to trimming and J lost 1 base; unmatched junction nucleotides: 7. The chain's CDR3 is CASKRTGATNTEAFF. CDR3 DNA: TGTGCCAGCAAACGGACAGGGGCGACGAACACTGAAGCTTTCTTT. The entire variable domain, with the rest obtained from reference TRBV5-4 and TRBJ1-1, is as follows: ETGVTQSPTHLIKTRGQQVTLRCSSQSGHNTVSWYQQALGQGPQFIFQYYREEENGRGNFPPRFSGLQFPNYSSELNVNALELDDSALYLCASKRTGATNTEAFFGQGTRLTVV.

V usage is TRBV10-3 and J usage is TRBJ1-1; TRBD1 matches 8 bases. The CDR3 length is 14 residues. V shed 8 bases, J shed 3 bases, and the junction held 8 bases outside the gene matches. CDR1 ENHRY and CDR2 SYGVKD come from the germline V gene. The CDR3 region has the DNA TGTGCCATCTCAGGGGGCGCATCCTACACTGAAGCTTTCTTT. Protein product: CAISGGASYTEAFF.

V and J are TRBV2 and TRBJ1-2; D remains unclear. V lost 4 bases and J lost 8, with 14 bases in between. There are 13 residues in the CDR3. CDR1 and CDR2 from the germline V gene are SNHLY and FYNNEI. CDR3 region: CASSAAGPAGYTF. CDR3 DNA: TGTGCCAGCAGTGCGGCGGGCCCCGCGGGCTACACCTTC.

The J gene is TRBJ2-1, the V gene TRBV6-1, with D tentatively TRBD1 (5 bases). V lost 6 bases to trimming and J lost 3 bases, with 9 bases between them. The CDR3 is 13 amino acids. Germline-derived CDR1 and CDR2 are MNHNS and SASEGT. CDR3: CASRIRDYNEQFF. The CDR3 DNA is TGTGCCAGCAGGATCAGGGACTACAATGAGCAGTTCTTC.

Only a few counts were recorded for this clone. The rearrangement joins TRBV19 to TRBJ1-2, with TRBD1 as a possible D gene (5 bases). CDR1 LNHDA and CDR2 SQIVND come from the germline V gene (reference sequence). The length of the CDR3 is 16 residues. The V and J ends lost 3 bases and 3 bases respectively, with 17 bases between them. The CDR3 DNA is TGTGCCAGTAGTATGCGATGGGCGATCAGGGACTATGGCTACACCTTC. Residues: CASSMRWAIRDYGYTF.

A single count supports this clone. The chain couples TRBV29-1 to TRBJ1-1, with 9 bases identical to TRBD1. Germline V lookup: CDR1 SQVTM, CDR2 ANQGSEA. This CDR3 spans 15 amino acids. The V gene end was trimmed by 5 bases and the J gene end by 2 bases; junction bases not matched to a gene: 9. The CDR3 here is CSVRTGGVFNTEAFF. CDR3 nucleotide sequence: TGCAGCGTTAGAACAGGGGGCGTTTTCAACACTGAAGCTTTCTTT.

This chain joins TRBV27 and TRBJ1-4; TRBD1 is a possible D gene (6 bases). This CDR3 spans 17 amino acids. Looked up from germline, CDR1 is MNHEY and CDR2 is SMNVEV (reference sequence). The V end was cut by 3 bases, the J end by 3 bases, with 17 bases between. This chain's CDR3 is CASSFGDRGAANEKLFF. The CDR3 nucleotides read TGTGCCAGCAGTTTTGGGGATCGGGGGGCGGCTAATGAAAAACTGTTTTTT.

The chain combines TRBV7-2 with TRBJ2-1, with 10 bases lining up with TRBD2. V gave up 1 base and J gave up 7 bases; unmatched junction bases: 7. The V gene's germline CDR1 is SGHTA and CDR2 FQGNSA. The CDR3 is 16 residues long. This CDR3 reads CASSLGNSGGFNEQFF. In DNA, the CDR3 is TGTGCCAGCAGCTTAGGAAATAGCGGGGGGTTTAATGAGCAGTTCTTC.

The sample holds one count of this clone. The rearrangement joins TRBV18 to TRBJ2-1, with 9 bases matching TRBD1. The CDR3 spans 15 residues. CDR1 KGHSH and CDR2 LQKENI come from the germline V gene. The V segment lost 3 bases and the J segment 5 bases; nucleotides outside the gene matches: 5. The CDR3 bases are TGTGCCAGCTCACCGGGACAGGGCCAGAACAATGAGCAGTTCTTC. Translated: CASSPGQGQNNEQFF. Full variable domain (missing parts from reference TRBV18 and TRBJ2-1): NAGVMQNPRHLVRRRGQEARLRCSPMKGHSHVYWYRQLPEEGLKFMVYLQKENIIDESGMPKERFSAEFPKEGPSILRIQQVVRGDSAAYFCASSPGQGQNNEQFFGPGTRLTVL.

The rearrangement uses TRBV10-1 and TRBJ1-5; tentatively, D is TRBD1 (5 bases). V was cut by 8 bases and J by 5 bases, with 13 bases left in between. Germline values: CDR1 WNHNN, CDR2 SYGVQD (reference sequence). CDR3 length: 13 residues. CDR3 in amino acids: CASDSGRDQPQHF. The CDR3 DNA sequence: TGCGCCAGCGACTCAGGGAGGGATCAGCCCCAGCATTTT.

This sequence joins TRBV6-1 and TRBJ2-1; 9 bases map to TRBD2. From germline, CDR1 is MNHNS and CDR2 SASEGT. CDR3 length: 14 amino acids. With V trimmed by 4 bases and J by 4 bases, 2 bases remained unmatched. CDR3 DNA: TGTGCCAGCAGTGGACTAGCGGTATACAATGAGCAGTTCTTC. Amino acids: CASSGLAVYNEQFF.

The CDR3 protein is CASSGRVGESEQYF. CDR3 bases: TGTGCCAGTAGTGGAAGGGTCGGGGAGAGCGAGCAGTACTTC. The rearrangement uses TRBV19 and TRBJ2-7; D perhaps matches TRBD2 (5 bases). Germline V gene data show CDR1 as LNHDA and CDR2 as SQIVND (reference sequence). The V gene lost 5 bases and the J gene lost 6 bases, with 17 bases spanning the gap. This CDR3 is built from 14 residues.

This clone has a handful of counts. This chain joins TRBV5-1 and TRBJ1-1; D may be TRBD1 (6 bases). Germline V gene sequence: CDR1 SGHRS, CDR2 YFSETQ. Trimming cost V 2 bases and J 3 bases, with 8 bases left between them. The CDR3 has 13 amino acids. The CDR3 DNA sequence: TGCGCCAGCAGCTTCAAGGGGGACACTGAAGCTTTCTTT. Translated, it gives CASSFKGDTEAFF.

The chain combines TRBV7-8 with TRBJ2-3, with TRBD2 matching over 8 bases. The CDR3 has 16 residues. Looked up from germline, CDR1 is SGHVS and CDR2 is FQNEAQ. The J segment lost 2 bases and the V segment lost 4 bases, leaving 8 bases of the junction unmatched. The CDR3 DNA is TGTGCCAGCAGCTCACGGGCGGGGGGAAACACAGATACGCAGTATTTT. Protein sequence: CASSSRAGGNTDTQYF.

This clone appeared once. V usage is TRBV7-7 and J usage is TRBJ2-2; D is perhaps TRBD2 (5 bases). The germline gives CDR1 SSHAT, CDR2 FNYEAQ (reference sequence). This CDR3 is 14 amino acids long. DNA of the CDR3: TGTGCTAGCGCCCGGAGAGGCTCGACCGGGGAGCTGTTTTTT. Its translation is CASARRGSTGELFF.

This clone was seen a handful of times. This chain joins TRBV5-1 and TRBJ2-2, with 9 bases matching TRBD2. V shed 6 bases, J shed 0 bases, and the junction held 3 bases outside the gene matches. The CDR3 is 15 residues long. Germline CDR1 is SGHRS and CDR2 is YFSETQ. For the CDR3, the DNA is TGCGCCAGCACCCGACTAGCGGCGAACACCGGGGAGCTGTTTTTT. Protein sequence: CASTRLAANTGELFF.

This clone has a handful of counts. The V call is TRBV7-8, the J call TRBJ1-1; 9 positions agree with TRBD1. The V segment lost 5 bases and the J segment 9 bases; nucleotides outside the gene matches: 10. Germline V lookup: CDR1 SGHVS, CDR2 FQNEAQ. CDR3 length: 14 amino acids. CDR3 nucleotide sequence: TGTGCCAGCAGCCAACAGGGGGCGCGTTGGAAAGCTTTCTTT. Protein sequence: CASSQQGARWKAFF. The whole variable domain, filled in from reference TRBV7-8 and TRBJ1-1, reads GAGVSQSPRYKVAKRGQDVALRCDPISGHVSLFWYQQALGQGPEFLTYFQNEAQLDKSGLPSDRFFAERPEGSVSTLKIQRTQQEDSAVYLCASSQQGARWKAFFGQGTRLTVV.

J is TRBJ2-5 and V is TRBV28; D ambiguous. The V gene's germline CDR1 is MDHEN and CDR2 SYDVKM. This CDR3 has 14 amino acids. V lost 5 bases, J lost 3 bases, and 13 bases lay in between. The CDR3 loop is CASSRPSEKETQYF. The DNA of the CDR3 is TGTGCCAGCAGTCGACCGAGCGAAAAAGAGACCCAGTACTTC.

The chain links TRBV7-9 to TRBJ1-2, with D possibly matching TRBD1 (5 bases). V was clipped by 2 bases and J by 5 bases, with 18 bases between them. Germline CDR1 and CDR2: SEHNR and FQNEAQ (reference sequence). The CDR3 is 16 residues long. CDR3 loop: CASSLRPGAGGYGYTF. The CDR3 DNA reads as TGTGCCAGCAGCTTACGCCCCGGGGCGGGGGGATATGGCTACACCTTC.

The chain is built from TRBV10-2 and TRBJ2-7; TRBD2 matches at 9 bases. With 7 bases clipped from V and 6 bases from J, the junction kept 4 bases outside the gene matches. The CDR3 sequence is 12 residues long. Germline V CDR1 and CDR2: WSHSY, SAAADI. The CDR3 DNA reads as TGCGCCAGCAATAGCGGGAGCGTCGAGCAGTACTTC. Protein: CASNSGSVEQYF.

This chain links TRBV5-6 with TRBJ2-1; D ambiguous. Germline CDR1 and CDR2: SGHDT and YYEEEE. This CDR3 region has 13 residues. The V end was cut by 3 bases, the J end by 4 bases, with 8 bases between. The CDR3 spells CASSSDSYNEQFF. For the CDR3, the DNA is TGTGCCAGCAGCTCAGATTCATACAATGAGCAGTTCTTC.

The chain links TRBV18 to TRBJ1-2; D is undetermined. V lost 2 bases to trimming and J lost 6 bases, with 7 bases between them. The germline CDR1 and CDR2 sequences are KGHSH and LQKENI. The CDR3 sequence is 12 residues long. CDR3 sequence reads: CASSPGEDGYTF. DNA for the CDR3: TGTGCCAGCTCACCAGGGGAGGATGGCTACACCTTC.

The chain employs TRBV27 and TRBJ2-2; D might be TRBD1 (5 bases). The V end lost 6 bases, the J end lost 9 bases, and 11 bases lay between the germline ends. CDR3 length: 12 amino acids. From germline, CDR1 is MNHEY and CDR2 SMNVEV (reference sequence). The chain's CDR3 is CASRTKGWELFF. In DNA form, the CDR3 reads TGTGCCAGCAGGACAAAGGGGTGGGAGCTGTTTTTT.

The chain uses TRBV29-1 and TRBJ1-5, with TRBD1 as a possible D gene (5 bases). Germline CDR1 reads SQVTM; CDR2 reads ANQGSEA. With 4 bases removed from V and 6 bases from J, the gap between germline ends came to 13 bases. CDR3 size: 13 residues. In DNA, the CDR3 is TGCAGCGTTGGGGGCACCTCAGGTCAGCCCCAGCATTTT. Residues: CSVGGTSGQPQHF.